The next 7 T cell receptor beta chains were all read from a single sample in a study of OX40 agonist ivuxolimab in advanced cancers. The protocol was immunoSEQ multiplex PCR, while the TCRdb copy is restricted to in-frame clones and leaves out a portion. The sample consists of around 59,000 clones, around 89% of them appearing once. The sample was CD4+ or CD8+ T cells sorted from blood, taken in a trial of the OX40 agonist ivuxolimab. The receptors here all came from an adult with an advanced solid tumor such as melanoma, head and neck, liver or kidney cancer.

V is TRBV27 and J is TRBJ1-4, with TRBD1 matching 8 bases. With 5 bases clipped from V and 12 bases from J, the junction kept 5 bases outside the gene matches. The CDR3 covers 12 residues. CDR1 and CDR2 (germline): MNHEY, SMNVEV (reference sequence). The CDR3 nucleotides are TGTGCCAGCAGTCATACAGGGGGGCAACTGTTTTTT. This gives the protein CASSHTGGQLFF. The full variable domain, with the rest looked up from reference TRBV27 and TRBJ1-4, is EAQVTQNPRYLITVTGKKLTVTCSQNMNHEYMSWYRQDPGLGLRQIYYSMNVEVTDKGDVPEGYKVSRKEKRNFPLILESPSPNQTSLYFCASSHTGGQLFFGSGTQLSVL.

V gene TRBV7-3 combines with J gene TRBJ2-5, with 10 nucleotides matching TRBD2. V lost 5 bases to trimming and J lost 5 bases; unmatched junction nucleotides: 8. CDR3 length: 15 amino acids. Germline lookup yields CDR1 SGHTA and CDR2 FQGTGA. The CDR3 loop is CASSPSSGSRETQYF. The CDR3 coding sequence is TGTGCCAGCAGCCCTTCTAGCGGGAGCAGGGAGACCCAGTACTTC.

The V gene is TRBV28, the J gene TRBJ1-2; D not certain. The CDR3 covers 14 residues. CDR1 MDHEN and CDR2 SYDVKM come from the germline V gene. Deletions cut 3 bases from V and 4 bases from J, with 12 bases between. The CDR3 reads CASSLRIRIYGYTF. The DNA of the CDR3 is TGTGCCAGCAGTTTGAGGATTCGAATCTATGGCTACACCTTC.

This sequence joins TRBV4-1 and TRBJ1-1; D uncertain. The ends were cut back, 7 bases at V and 5 bases at J, with 14 bases in the middle. The germline V gene encodes CDR1 MGHRA and CDR2 YSYEKL. This CDR3 has 13 amino acids. The CDR3 DNA sequence: TGCGCCAGCACCCCACCTCGGCGGACTGAAGCTTTCTTT. It translates to CASTPPRRTEAFF.

The rearrangement links TRBV7-9 to TRBJ2-7; D may be TRBD1 or TRBD2 (5 bases each). Germline V gives CDR1 SEHNR, CDR2 FQNEAQ (reference sequence). This CDR3 has 13 amino acids. V was trimmed by 5 bases and J by 9 bases, leaving 17 bases between them. In DNA, the CDR3 is TGTGCCAGCAGCCCCGACGGGACCTGGGGGCAGTACGTC. Translated: CASSPDGTWGQYV.

This chain joins TRBV28 and TRBJ1-6, with TRBD1 identical over 7 bases. Looked up from germline, CDR1 is MDHEN and CDR2 is SYDVKM. V lost 2 bases, J lost 10 bases, and 8 bases stayed unmatched. The CDR3 length is 15 residues. CDR3 sequence reads: CASSLPRQGGSPLHF. Written as DNA, the CDR3 is TGTGCCAGCAGTTTACCTCGACAGGGAGGCTCACCCCTCCACTTT.

This rearrangement joins TRBV4-1 to TRBJ2-5, with TRBD2 matching over 9 bases. TRBJ2-7 matches the DNA end more closely, so the J call is doubtful. Germline loops: CDR1 MGHRA, CDR2 YSYEKL. CDR3 size: 15 residues. CDR3 in DNA: TGCGCCAGCAGCCAAGTGCGGGAGGGCCGCCACGAGCAGTACTTC. Amino acids: CASSQVREGRHEQYF.